Reported below is one T cell receptor (beta chain). V lost 5 bases and J lost 0, with 16 bases in between. Germline V gives CDR1 SGDLS, CDR2 YYNGEE. This CDR3 is 16 amino acids long. Both 60 Vbeta primers and 13 Jbeta primers went into the PCR. Sequencing used immunoSEQ multiplex PCR; TCRdb keeps in-frame clones, though not all of them. The sample records around 150,000 clones, 70% to 80% being singletons. The source of the sample is a study of cytomegalovirus exposure and HLA in healthy donors. This clonotype was sampled from a human donor in good health. What was sequenced was PBMCs. This rearrangement joins TRBV9 to TRBJ2-3; maybe TRBD1 (5 bases). In nucleotides, the CDR3 is TGTGCCAGCAGTCCTTGGACATCCCCTAGCACAGATACGCAGTATTTT. Amino acid sequence: CASSPWTSPSTDTQYF.